This TCR beta chain derives from a study of response to subunit inactivated influenza vaccine. Overall study results and limits: The authors suggested that few new T cells are recruited per seasonal influenza vaccination.

CDR1 MDHEN and CDR2 SYDVKM come from the germline V gene. The V end was cut by 7 bases, the J end by 4 bases, with 7 bases between. There are 11 residues in the CDR3. As to this clonotype: As yet, its antigen is unknown.

In TCRdb, the RT-PCR reads were re-called with MiXCR into one record per CDR3 protein. The top ten clones hold 2.5% to 3.5% of a sample with 500,000 to 600,000 distinct CDR3 sequences, more than 15% of them seen once. This receptor was taken from a man between 50 and 75 years old who received an inactivated influenza vaccine. This specimen was CD4+ T cells sorted from PBMCs, taken less than 30 months after vaccination. V gene TRBV28 combines with J gene TRBJ2-5; perhaps TRBD2 as D (6 bases). CDR3 sequence: CASKTRETQYF. The CDR3 region has the DNA TGTGCCAGCAAGACTAGAGAGACCCAGTACTTC.